These T cell receptor beta chains were read from a single sample in a study of OX40 agonist ivuxolimab in advanced cancers. Libraries were prepared by immunoSEQ multiplex PCR; TCRdb keeps only in-frame clonotypes and omits some of them. Among about 56,000 clones, roughly 82% were seen once, and the ten largest hold around 3.8%. Sequencing used CD4+ or CD8+ T cells sorted from blood, obtained in a trial of the OX40 agonist ivuxolimab. The receptors here all came from an adult with an advanced solid tumor such as melanoma, head and neck, liver or kidney cancer. Each CDR3 is given with its conserved first and last residue. Fields, in order: D gene, J gene, V gene, clone size, CDR3 protein, CDR3 DNA. A D gene is named only where the DNA matches it firmly. Size is stated for part of the rows, as once, few or many counts, or as a class when the clone is expanded.

TRBD2 TRBJ2-7 TRBV5-4 once CASSPAGGSSYEQYF TGTGCCAGCAGTCCAGCGGGGGGCTCCTCCTACGAGCAGTACTTC
NA TRBJ1-1 TRBV6-4 NA CASSVYMNTEAFF TGTGCCAGCAGTGTTTACATGAACACTGAAGCTTTCTTT
NA TRBJ1-3 TRBV9 NA CASSVDTRTSGNTIYF TGTGCCAGCAGCGTAGATACAAGAACCTCTGGAAACACCATATATTTT
NA TRBJ2-3 TRBV11-3 NA CASSRARPNSYTDTQYF TGTGCCAGCAGCCGGGCCCGACCCAATTCTTACACAGATACGCAGTATTTT
NA TRBJ2-2 TRBV7-2 NA CASSSVRGFNTGELFF TGTGCCAGCAGCTCCGTTCGGGGATTTAACACCGGGGAGCTGTTTTTT
NA TRBJ1-2 TRBV11-2 NA CASSLGPGGANYGYTF TGTGCCAGCAGCTTAGGTCCGGGCGGAGCTAACTATGGCTACACCTTC
NA TRBJ1-1 TRBV7-9 NA CASSRQEVAEAFF TGTGCCAGCAGCCGACAGGAAGTCGCTGAAGCTTTCTTT
NA TRBJ1-3 TRBV2 NA CASSESLGRISSGNTIYF TGTGCCAGCAGTGAATCCCTCGGACGGATCTCCTCTGGAAACACCATATATTTT
NA TRBJ2-6 TRBV6-5 NA CASRSSGANVLTF TGTGCCAGCCGATCCTCTGGGGCCAACGTCCTGACTTTC
TRBD1 TRBJ2-5 TRBV7-3 NA CASSPRTGGETQYF TGTGCCAGCAGCCCCCGGACAGGGGGTGAGACCCAGTACTTC
NA TRBJ1-4 TRBV6-5 NA CASTRDRGGEKLFF TGTGCCAGCACCAGGGACCGAGGGGGTGAAAAACTGTTTTTT
TRBD2 TRBJ2-5 TRBV11-2 NA CASSLGTDLAGEETQYF TGTGCCAGCAGCTTAGGAACGGATCTAGCGGGGGAAGAGACCCAGTACTTC
NA TRBJ2-5 TRBV9 NA CASSVNMRDWRETQYF TGTGCCAGCAGCGTAAACATGAGAGACTGGCGAGAGACCCAGTACTTC
NA TRBJ1-1 TRBV5-1 NA CASRGVNTEAFF TGCGCCAGCAGAGGAGTGAACACTGAAGCTTTCTTT
TRBD1 TRBJ1-1 TRBV5-1 NA CASSLAGQGYTEAFF TGCGCCAGCAGCTTGGCGGGACAGGGATACACTGAAGCTTTCTTT
NA TRBJ1-4 TRBV5-6 NA CASSQDPEKLFF TGTGCCAGCAGCCAGGACCCTGAAAAACTGTTTTTT
NA TRBJ2-7 TRBV6-1 NA CASSWDRYYEQYF TGTGCCAGCAGTTGGGACCGCTACTACGAGCAGTACTTC
TRBD1 TRBJ1-2 TRBV19 few CASSPLRGSGVYGYTF TGTGCCAGTAGTCCTCTCAGGGGGTCCGGGGTCTATGGCTACACCTTC
TRBD1 TRBJ1-2 TRBV2 NA CASSYSGQGFGYTF TGTGCCAGCAGTTACTCGGGACAGGGGTTCGGCTACACCTTC
NA TRBJ1-2 TRBV6-5 once CASSNPGHLTYGYTF TGTGCCAGCAGTAATCCGGGTCATTTAACCTATGGCTACACCTTC
NA TRBJ1-6 TRBV28 once CASSIPRGGGGSPLHF TGTGCCAGCAGCATCCCGAGGGGTGGCGGGGGCTCACCCCTCCACTTT
NA TRBJ1-5 TRBV28 NA CASSWGGYSNQPQHF TGTGCCAGCAGTTGGGGGGGATATAGCAATCAGCCCCAGCATTTT
NA TRBJ1-1 TRBV28 NA CASRTQGRAFF TGTGCCAGCAGAACACAGGGTAGAGCTTTCTTT
TRBD1 TRBJ2-4 TRBV6-5 NA CASSYQGAVKNIQYF TGTGCCAGCAGTTACCAGGGGGCCGTCAAAAACATTCAGTACTTC
NA TRBJ2-1 TRBV27 NA CASSHRGSTSYNEQFF TGTGCCAGCAGTCATAGGGGTTCGACCTCCTACAATGAGCAGTTCTTC
NA TRBJ1-4 TRBV7-2 NA CASSLGTVSEKLFF TGTGCCAGCAGCCTCGGGACCGTTTCGGAAAAACTGTTTTTT
NA TRBJ2-4 TRBV29-1 once CSVEAAGRLGKNIQYF TGCAGCGTTGAAGCGGCGGGGCGTTTAGGGAAAAACATTCAGTACTTC
TRBD1 TRBJ2-5 TRBV7-2 NA CASSLGLGQKETQYF TGTGCCAGCAGCTTAGGCTTGGGACAGAAAGAGACCCAGTACTTC
TRBD2 TRBJ2-7 TRBV7-2 once CASSFASTGGEQYF TGTGCCAGCAGCTTCGCTAGTACGGGAGGCGAGCAGTACTTC
NA TRBJ1-5 TRBV18 once CASSPLGGTGVVNQPQHF TGTGCCAGCTCACCCCTAGGGGGGACGGGGGTAGTCAATCAGCCCCAGCATTTT
NA TRBJ1-2 TRBV9 NA CASSVVGVGYTF TGTGCCAGCAGCGTAGTGGGGGTGGGCTACACCTTC
NA TRBJ2-7 TRBV7-2 NA CASSLAGANYEQYF TGTGCCAGCAGCTTAGCTGGGGCCAACTACGAGCAGTACTTC
TRBD1 TRBJ1-1 TRBV19 NA CASRSLTGGGMNTEAFF TGTGCCAGTAGGTCCTTAACAGGGGGCGGCATGAACACTGAAGCTTTCTTT
NA TRBJ2-5 TRBV10-3 once CARLQCVLQETQYF TGTGCCAGACTCCAGTGCGTCCTCCAAGAGACCCAGTACTTC
NA TRBJ1-1 TRBV2 NA CASSPRGMNTEAFF TGTGCCAGCAGCCCCCGCGGGATGAACACTGAAGCTTTCTTT
TRBD2 TRBJ2-7 TRBV7-6 NA CASSPGGDQGEQYF TGTGCCAGCAGCCCCGGGGGGGATCAAGGCGAGCAGTACTTC
NA TRBJ2-3 TRBV30 NA CAWRGSSYSSDTQYF TGTGCCTGGAGAGGGTCCAGTTATTCGTCGGATACGCAGTATTTT
NA TRBJ1-4 TRBV7-6 NA CASSLEVYDEKLFF TGTGCCAGCAGCTTAGAAGTGTATGATGAAAAACTGTTTTTT
TRBD1 TRBJ2-7 TRBV4-1 few CASSQGGGQGAGEQYF TGCGCCAGCAGCCAAGGGGGGGGACAGGGGGCCGGAGAGCAGTACTTC
NA TRBJ1-4 TRBV7-2 NA CASSFHRLANEKLFF TGTGCCAGCAGCTTCCATCGGTTGGCTAATGAAAAACTGTTTTTT
NA TRBJ1-5 TRBV19 NA CASSGGEQPQHF TGTGCCAGTAGCGGGGGGGAACAGCCCCAGCATTTT